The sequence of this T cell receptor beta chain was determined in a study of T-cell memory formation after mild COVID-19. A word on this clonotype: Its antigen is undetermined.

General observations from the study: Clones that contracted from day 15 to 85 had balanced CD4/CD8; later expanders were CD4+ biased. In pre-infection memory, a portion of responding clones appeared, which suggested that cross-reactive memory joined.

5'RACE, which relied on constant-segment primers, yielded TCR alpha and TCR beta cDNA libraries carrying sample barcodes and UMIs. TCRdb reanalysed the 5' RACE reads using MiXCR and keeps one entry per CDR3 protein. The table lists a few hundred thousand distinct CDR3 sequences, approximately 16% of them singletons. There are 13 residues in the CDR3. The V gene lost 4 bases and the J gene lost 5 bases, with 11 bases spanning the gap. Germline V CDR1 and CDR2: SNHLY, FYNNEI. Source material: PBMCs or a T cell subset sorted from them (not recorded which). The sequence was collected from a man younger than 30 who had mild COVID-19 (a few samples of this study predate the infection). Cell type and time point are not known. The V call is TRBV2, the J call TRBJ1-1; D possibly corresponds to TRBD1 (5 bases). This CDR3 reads CASSGPGRTEAFF. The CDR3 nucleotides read TGTGCCAGCAGTGGGCCAGGGCGAACTGAAGCTTTCTTT.